The T cell receptor beta chain described here comes from a study of spatial heterogeneity in lung cancer (dated by TCRdb to between 2018 and 2021). Broadly, across the study: Beta-chain transcripts were consistently detected in greater numbers than alpha-chain transcripts, which likely reflected higher beta-chain transcript abundance. In the raw uncorrected reads, each unique combination of TCR and UMI appeared more than ten times on average. In non-small cell lung cancer, the study quantitatively compared TCR alpha and beta repertoires across several tumor regions, matched nontumor lung, and blood. Nonsynonymous mutation counts, determined by whole-exome sequencing of tumor tissue, were related to features of the TCR repertoire. Both alpha and beta chains were TCR-sequenced in roughly 200 tumor regions, approximately 64 matched nontumor lung samples and some 50 PBMC samples obtained at surgery. The study at large found these results: Confirming at a functional level the hypothesis that regional TCRs recognize regional mutations was considered to require additional single-cell paired TCR alpha and beta sequencing. Ubiquitous expanded tumor TCRs were found in blood more often at tumor resection than at routine follow-up.

This clonotype was seen only a few times. Its specific antigen is unknown. No qualities accompany the bases; no much larger clone lies one base away. The time point tag for this specimen amounts to: sample taken at primary tumor resection. Donors were some 70 patients with early-stage, untreated non-small cell lung cancer from the lung TRACERx cohort. TCR sequencing used whole RNA extracted from tumor and nontumor lung tissue, or from cryopreserved PBMC samples, without cell sorting. Patients were selected for TCR sequencing only if sufficient RNA was available from at least two tumor regions. Relative to germline, V is 3 bases shorter and J is 0 bases shorter, with 13 bases between their ends. CDR1 SGHRS and CDR2 YFSETQ are derived from the germline V gene. Including cysteine and phenylalanine, the CDR3 has 16 amino acids. Only CDR3 DNA remains: 48 bases, in frame from the first base. Receptor amplification or capture employed 5' RACE. Sequencing took place on a NextSeq 500. The TCR library protocol attached a unique molecular identifier to each TCR cDNA molecule to allow correction of PCR and sequencing errors. The original methods were these. Decombinator tools were used for TCR identification, UMI-based error correction and CDR3 extraction. TCRs above a frequency of 2 per 1,000, corresponding to the top 1% of the tumor frequency distribution, were defined as expanded. Rényi diversity was computed with the R vegan package after subsampling each repertoire 100 times to 5,000 TCRs. CDR3 similarity networks were constructed using string-kernel similarity of amino acid triplets, with links drawn between CDR3s whose pairwise similarity was above 0.82. TCRdb reran the public reads through fastp at Q25 and MiXCR, keeping productive beta chains. Rows matching on CDR3 protein sequence are summarized as one entry with the most common DNA and genes. These V and J calls are TCRdb output, not the study's own analysis. For this sample there are around 45,000 distinct CDR3 sequences; roughly an eighth appear just once. 50% to 60% of the sample rests with the top ten.

This specimen was PBMCs, taken at surgery. This chain is built from TRBV5-1 and TRBJ1-3; no D segment can be confidently identified. The receptor was isolated from a male donor with early-stage non-small cell lung cancer. The CDR3 reads as follows: CASSSGRASSGNTIYF. The DNA sequence reads TGCGCCAGCAGCTCGGGAAGGGCGAGCTCTGGAAACACCATATATTTT.